A single sample is the source of the 14 T cell receptor beta chains below, sequenced in a study of blood T cell repertoires in COVID-19. Profiled with immunoSEQ multiplex PCR; TCRdb holds only in-frame clones, not every one. The table has tens of thousands of clones, around 90% seen once. Sequenced material: peripheral blood. Every receptor here comes from a human donor in a cohort sampled during active COVID-19.

The gene calls are TRBV10-1 and TRBJ2-4; D possibly corresponds to TRBD2 (5 bases). Germline-derived CDR1 and CDR2 are WNHNN and SYGVQD (reference sequence). Trimming pared 6 bases from V and 0 bases from J, leaving 9 bases between. There are 14 residues in the CDR3. The DNA of the CDR3 is TGCGCCAGCAGCCTCGGACTAGCCAAAAACATTCAGTACTTC. It yields the protein CASSLGLAKNIQYF.

This clone was detected only once. The chain carries TRBV28 and TRBJ2-7, with 8 nucleotides matching TRBD2. Unmatched junction bases numbered 6, after V lost 4 bases and J lost 4 bases. Germline-derived CDR1 and CDR2 are MDHEN and SYDVKM. This CDR3 contains 14 residues. CDR3 nucleotide sequence: TGTGCCAGCAGTTATATAGCGGGGATTTACGAGCAGTACTTC. It encodes CASSYIAGIYEQYF.

This chain joins TRBV18 and TRBJ2-7; D remains ambiguous. The CDR3 totals 11 residues. Germline V gene data show CDR1 as KGHSH and CDR2 as LQKENI. V shed 5 bases and J shed 4 bases, with 6 bases lying between them. The CDR3 is CASSLEYEQYF. The DNA of the CDR3 is TGTGCCAGCTCATTAGAATACGAGCAGTACTTC.

This clone appeared a single time. This rearrangement joins TRBV28 to TRBJ2-7; 9 bases are a match to TRBD1. V was pared by 5 bases and J by 9 bases, with 17 bases of the junction left unmatched. This CDR3 is 16 amino acids long. Looked up from germline, CDR1 is MDHEN and CDR2 is SYDVKM. The CDR3 sequence: CASSPYSGTGKNVQYF. The DNA of the CDR3 is TGTGCCAGCAGTCCATACTCCGGGACAGGGAAAAATGTGCAGTACTTC.

The chain is built from TRBV18 and TRBJ2-7; D unclear. Germline CDR1 is KGHSH and CDR2 is LQKENI. The V end lost 0 bases, the J end lost 1 base, and 4 bases lay between the germline ends. CDR3 size: 13 residues. In nucleotides, the CDR3 is TGTGCCAGCTCACCACCCAGTTCCTACGAGCAGTACTTC. Its translation is CASSPPSSYEQYF.

The V and J genes are TRBV19 and TRBJ2-5, with a tentative D call TRBD1 (6 bases). V was shortened by 3 bases and J by 5 bases, with 19 bases between the two germline ends. Germline V lookup: CDR1 LNHDA, CDR2 SQIVND (reference sequence). The CDR3 covers 16 residues. DNA of the CDR3: TGTGCCAGTAGTATCGGTGGCAGGGGTTTTGGGGAGACCCAGTACTTC. It yields the protein CASSIGGRGFGETQYF.

This clone was found once. The V gene is TRBV11-2, the J gene TRBJ2-3; 7 bases are shared with TRBD2. Germline assignment: CDR1 SGHAT and CDR2 FQNNGV. CDR3 length: 16 amino acids. The J segment lost 4 bases and the V segment lost 1 base, leaving 8 bases of the junction unmatched. The chain's CDR3 is CASSLVWGGVPDTQYF. CDR3 in DNA: TGTGCCAGCAGCTTAGTTTGGGGAGGGGTTCCAGATACGCAGTATTTT. Looking up the rest from reference TRBV11-2 and TRBJ2-3 gives the full variable domain: EAGVAQSPRYKIIEKRQSVAFWCNPISGHATLYWYQQILGQGPKLLIQFQNNGVVDDSQLPKDRFSAERLKGVDSTLKIQPAKLEDSAVYLCASSLVWGGVPDTQYFGPGTRLTVL.

V usage is TRBV9 and J usage is TRBJ2-1; D possibly corresponds to TRBD2 (6 bases). Trimming took 4 bases from V and 0 from J, leaving 20 bases between them. The CDR3 has 18 amino acids. Per the germline V gene, CDR1 is SGDLS and CDR2 is YYNGEE. This chain's CDR3 is CASSRYTSKRSSYNEQFF. CDR3 nucleotides: TGTGCCAGCAGCCGTTATACTAGCAAAAGAAGCTCCTACAATGAGCAGTTCTTC.

The chain carries TRBV6-1 and TRBJ2-1, with unresolved D. The CDR3 has 11 amino acids. Germline V gene sequence: CDR1 MNHNS, CDR2 SASEGT. The germline V and J ends were trimmed by 1 base and 12 bases, with 7 bases remaining between them. The CDR3 sequence is CASSEGPGQFF. The CDR3, as DNA: TGTGCCAGCAGTGAAGGACCGGGGCAGTTCTTC.

The chain combines TRBV7-9 with TRBJ2-7, with D perhaps matching TRBD2 (5 bases). CDR1 and CDR2 (germline): SEHNR, FQNEAQ (reference sequence). There are 13 residues in the CDR3. Trimming stripped 5 bases from V and 6 bases from J, with 14 bases between. CDR3 bases: TGTGCCAGCAGCCCAGAGCGGTCGCTCGAGCAGTACTTC. Its translation is CASSPERSLEQYF.

V is TRBV7-3 and J is TRBJ2-3; 13 bases align to TRBD2. After removal of 1 base from V and 5 bases from J, the junction contained 3 bases not matched to a gene. This CDR3 has 16 residues. The germline CDR1 and CDR2 sequences are SGHTA and FQGTGA. This CDR3 is CASSLKLAGGRDTQYF. The DNA for the CDR3 is TGTGCCAGCAGCTTAAAACTAGCGGGAGGGAGAGATACGCAGTATTTT.

This clone was recorded only once. The chain has TRBV30 and TRBJ2-7, with TRBD1 as a possible D gene (6 bases). Germline V gives CDR1 GTSNPN, CDR2 SVGIG (reference sequence). With 3 bases removed from V and 3 bases from J, the gap between germline ends came to 18 bases. The CDR3 sequence is 15 residues long. This CDR3 reads CAWSTPLWDNYEQYF. Here the CDR3 DNA reads TGTGCCTGGAGCACCCCCCTCTGGGACAACTACGAGCAGTACTTC.

The chain carries TRBV7-6 and TRBJ1-1; no reliable D call. There are 14 residues in the CDR3. The V end was cut by 3 bases, the J end by 4 bases, with 12 bases between. Germline-derived CDR1 and CDR2 are SGHVS and FNYEAQ. The CDR3 loop is CASSLGTRGTEAFF. CDR3 sequence (DNA): TGTGCCAGCAGCTTGGGCACTCGGGGCACTGAAGCTTTCTTT.

This chain's CDR3 is CATSPGAGGGTDTQYF. In DNA, the CDR3 is TGTGCCACCAGCCCAGGGGCGGGCGGGGGTACAGATACGCAGTATTTT. The genes are TRBV15 and TRBJ2-3; the D gene is possibly TRBD2 (7 bases). CDR1 and CDR2 (germline): LNHNV, YYDKDF (reference sequence). V gave up 5 bases and J gave up 3 bases, with 18 bases separating them. The CDR3 extends over 16 amino acids.